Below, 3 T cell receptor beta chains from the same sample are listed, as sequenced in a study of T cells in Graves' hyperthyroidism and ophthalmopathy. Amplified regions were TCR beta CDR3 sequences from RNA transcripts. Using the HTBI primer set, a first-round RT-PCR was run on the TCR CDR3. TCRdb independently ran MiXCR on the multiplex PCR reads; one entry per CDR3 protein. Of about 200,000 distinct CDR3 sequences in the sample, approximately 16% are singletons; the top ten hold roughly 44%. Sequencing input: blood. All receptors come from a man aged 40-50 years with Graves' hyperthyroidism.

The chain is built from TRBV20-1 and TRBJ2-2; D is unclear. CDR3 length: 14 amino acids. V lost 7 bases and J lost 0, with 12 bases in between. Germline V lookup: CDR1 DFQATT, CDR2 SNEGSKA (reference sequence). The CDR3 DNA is TGCAGTGTCCTCCGGGCCACGAACACCGGGGAGCTGTTTTTT. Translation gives CSVLRATNTGELFF.

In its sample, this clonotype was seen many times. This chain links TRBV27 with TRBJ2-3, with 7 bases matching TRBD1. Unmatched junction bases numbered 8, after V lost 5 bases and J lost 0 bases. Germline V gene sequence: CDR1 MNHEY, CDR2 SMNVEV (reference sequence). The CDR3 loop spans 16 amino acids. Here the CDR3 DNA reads TGTGCCAGCAGTCGGAGACCGGGACAGAGCACAGATACGCAGTATTTT. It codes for CASSRRPGQSTDTQYF.

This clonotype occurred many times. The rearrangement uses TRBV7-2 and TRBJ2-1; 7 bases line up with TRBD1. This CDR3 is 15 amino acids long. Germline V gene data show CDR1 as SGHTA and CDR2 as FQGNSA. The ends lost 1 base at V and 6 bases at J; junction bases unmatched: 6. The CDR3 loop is CASSLGPYRGNEQFF. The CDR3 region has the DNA TGTGCCAGCAGCTTAGGCCCCTACAGGGGCAATGAGCAGTTCTTC.